This is a list of T cell receptor beta chains from one sample in a study of blood T cell repertoires in COVID-19. Only in-frame clones appear in the TCRdb table, and some are missing; sequencing was by immunoSEQ multiplex PCR. The repertoire holds 170,000 or so clones, with around nine tenths as singletons. The sample consisted of peripheral blood. The receptor source for this set is a woman aged 18-35 years who had recovered from COVID-19. CDR3s include the opening cysteine and the closing phenylalanine or tryptophan. Each record gives: J gene, clone size, V gene, D gene, CDR3 DNA, CDR3 protein. D genes are given only for firm matches. The listing skips clone size in some rows; elsewhere it reads once, few, many or a size class.

J: TRBJ1-1
size: .
V: TRBV2
D: TRBD1
DNA: TGTGCCAGCAATCATCCGGGACAGGTGAACACTGAAGCTTTCTTT
CDR3: CASNHPGQVNTEAFF

J: TRBJ1-2
size: .
V: TRBV6-2/TRBV6-3
D: TRBD1
DNA: TGTGCCAGCACCCCCGGGACAGGACACTATGGCTACACCTTC
CDR3: CASTPGTGHYGYTF

J: TRBJ1-1
size: .
V: TRBV11-2
D: .
DNA: TGTGCCAGCAGCTTAGATCGCGAGGAGTCGCCCACTGAAGCTTTCTTT
CDR3: CASSLDREESPTEAFF

J: TRBJ1-1
size: .
V: TRBV6-5
D: .
DNA: TGTGCCAGCAGTTATGCTCTGGAGGCTGAAGCTTTCTTT
CDR3: CASSYALEAEAFF

J: TRBJ2-5
size: .
V: TRBV14
D: .
DNA: TGTGCCAGCAGCCGTGAGGTTGAGGGGACCCAGTACTTC
CDR3: CASSREVEGTQYF

J: TRBJ2-1
size: few
V: TRBV11-2
D: .
DNA: TGTGCCAGCAGCTCCCCGCGCTCCTACAATGAGCAGTTCTTC
CDR3: CASSSPRSYNEQFF

J: TRBJ1-1
size: .
V: TRBV15
D: TRBD1
DNA: TGTGCCACCAGCAGAGGGCGGGACAGGGCGGCTGAAGCTTTCTTT
CDR3: CATSRGRDRAAEAFF

J: TRBJ2-2
size: .
V: TRBV30
D: TRBD2
DNA: TGTGCCTGTTCTGGACTAGCGGGAGTGTCCGGGGAGCTGTTTTTT
CDR3: CACSGLAGVSGELFF

J: TRBJ1-1
size: .
V: TRBV6-5
D: .
DNA: TGTGCCAGCAGTCCCCCCGGGACTTCAATGGCTTTCTTT
CDR3: CASSPPGTSMAFF

J: TRBJ2-1
size: .
V: TRBV19
D: TRBD1
DNA: TGTGCCAGTAGGGGGACAGGGGGAGGTCAGTTCTTC
CDR3: CASRGTGGGQFF

J: TRBJ1-4
size: .
V: TRBV27
D: TRBD1
DNA: TGTGCCAGCAGCCCGACAGGGTTCTATGAAAAACTGTTTTTT
CDR3: CASSPTGFYEKLFF

J: TRBJ2-5
size: .
V: TRBV4-1
D: TRBD1
DNA: TGCGCCAGCAGCCAAGCTCCTGCCGGGACAGATGGAGAGACCCAGTACTTC
CDR3: CASSQAPAGTDGETQYF

J: TRBJ1-1
size: many
V: TRBV10-3
D: .
DNA: TGTGCCATCAGTGGTCAGTCTGGCACTGAAGCTTTCTTT
CDR3: CAISGQSGTEAFF

J: TRBJ1-1
size: few
V: TRBV7-2
D: .
DNA: TGTGCCAGCAGCCCAGGGACTCCCACTGAAGCTTTCTTT
CDR3: CASSPGTPTEAFF

J: TRBJ1-2
size: .
V: TRBV24-1
D: TRBD1
DNA: TGTGCCACCAGTGATACGCCATCCCTGACAGGGAAGGAGAGCTACACCTTC
CDR3: CATSDTPSLTGKESYTF

J: TRBJ2-1
size: .
V: TRBV6-2/TRBV6-3
D: TRBD2
DNA: TGTGCCAGCAGTTATCGGGAGGGGGGCAATGAGCAGTTCTTC
CDR3: CASSYREGGNEQFF

J: TRBJ2-2
size: .
V: TRBV19
D: .
DNA: TGTGCCAGTAGTTGGGACATTAACACCGGGGAGCTGTTTTTT
CDR3: CASSWDINTGELFF

J: TRBJ2-2
size: .
V: TRBV18
D: .
DNA: TGTGCCAGCTCACGATGGAGTCAGAACACCGGGGAGCTGTTTTTT
CDR3: CASSRWSQNTGELFF

J: TRBJ2-2
size: few
V: TRBV7-2
D: TRBD2
DNA: TGTGCCAGCAGCCCGACGACTAGCGGGATTGGTACCGGGGAGCTGTTTTTT
CDR3: CASSPTTSGIGTGELFF

J: TRBJ2-2
size: .
V: TRBV9
D: TRBD2
DNA: TGTGCCAGCAGCGCCTACACTAGCGGGGGCCCGAACACCGGGGAGCTGTTTTTT
CDR3: CASSAYTSGGPNTGELFF

J: TRBJ1-3
size: .
V: TRBV5-8
D: .
DNA: TGTGCCAGCAGCTTGGTGGCAGGGGTCAATCGGGGAAACACCATATATTTT
CDR3: CASSLVAGVNRGNTIYF

J: TRBJ2-7
size: .
V: TRBV30
D: TRBD2
DNA: TGTGCCCGGACGGAAGGGGAGGTAGCGGGGGTCTACGAGCAGTACTTC
CDR3: CARTEGEVAGVYEQYF

J: TRBJ2-2
size: .
V: TRBV19
D: .
DNA: TGTGCCAGTAGTTCCAACCTGGGGCGAGCCGGGGAGCTGTTTTTT
CDR3: CASSSNLGRAGELFF

J: TRBJ2-1
size: .
V: TRBV18
D: .
DNA: TGTGCCAGCTCACCACTCGGGCGGGGTGGCAATGAGCAGTTCTTC
CDR3: CASSPLGRGGNEQFF

J: TRBJ1-2
size: .
V: TRBV5-6
D: .
DNA: TGTGCCAGCAGCTCGCGAACAGATCTCGACTATGGCTACACCTTC
CDR3: CASSSRTDLDYGYTF

J: TRBJ2-1
size: .
V: TRBV7-3
D: TRBD2
DNA: TGTGCCAGCAGCTTATATCTAGCGGACCACAATGAGCAGTTCTTC
CDR3: CASSLYLADHNEQFF

J: TRBJ1-3
size: .
V: TRBV6-5
D: .
DNA: TGTGCCAGCAGACGCCGGGTGGTCGATAAGGACACCATATATTTT
CDR3: CASRRRVVDKDTIYF

J: TRBJ2-3
size: .
V: TRBV7-6
D: TRBD2
DNA: TGTGCCAGCAGCCTTGGGACTAGCGGGGTTGGAGATACGCAGTATTTT
CDR3: CASSLGTSGVGDTQYF

J: TRBJ2-1
size: .
V: TRBV5-6
D: .
DNA: TGTGCCAGCAGCTTGGGGAGTGGCTTCTATGAGCAGTTCTTC
CDR3: CASSLGSGFYEQFF

J: TRBJ1-1
size: .
V: TRBV29-1
D: .
DNA: TGCAGCGTTAATGTCCGGGTTTCGAACACTGAAGCTTTCTTT
CDR3: CSVNVRVSNTEAFF

J: TRBJ2-2
size: .
V: TRBV11-3
D: TRBD2
DNA: TGTGCCAGCAGCGGGACTACTAACACCGGGGAGCTGTTTTTT
CDR3: CASSGTTNTGELFF

J: TRBJ1-5
size: .
V: TRBV20-1
D: .
DNA: TGCAGTGCTGAGGACAATCAGCCCCAGCATTTT
CDR3: CSAEDNQPQHF

J: TRBJ2-7
size: .
V: TRBV11-3
D: .
DNA: TGTGCCAGCGCGGACAGCCTCGCCTACGAGCAGTACTTC
CDR3: CASADSLAYEQYF

J: TRBJ2-7
size: .
V: TRBV3-1/TRBV3-2
D: TRBD1
DNA: TGTGCCAGCAGCCGACAGGGGGCCGGCGAGCAGTACTTC
CDR3: CASSRQGAGEQYF

J: TRBJ2-3
size: few
V: TRBV19
D: .
DNA: TGTGCCAGTAGTATCCAGGGCTTTGATACGCAGTATTTT
CDR3: CASSIQGFDTQYF

J: TRBJ2-3
size: .
V: TRBV5-1
D: .
DNA: TGCGCCAGCAGCTTTAGAATGGGGAGCGCAGATACGCAGTATTTT
CDR3: CASSFRMGSADTQYF

J: TRBJ2-6
size: .
V: TRBV5-6
D: .
DNA: TGTGCCAGCAGCTTGCCCTTCTCTGGGGCCAACGTCCTGACTTTC
CDR3: CASSLPFSGANVLTF

J: TRBJ2-2
size: .
V: TRBV5-4
D: TRBD2
DNA: TGTGCCAGCAGCCTAATGGACGGACTAGCCGGGGAGCTGTTTTTT
CDR3: CASSLMDGLAGELFF

J: TRBJ2-1
size: .
V: TRBV5-1
D: TRBD2
DNA: TGCGCCAGCAGCTTGAGCGGGAGTAATTTTTTTGAGCAGTTCTTC
CDR3: CASSLSGSNFFEQFF

J: TRBJ1-1
size: once
V: TRBV25-1
D: TRBD1
DNA: TGTGCCAGCAGGCCTGGACAGGGCCTTATGAACACTGAAGCTTTCTTT
CDR3: CASRPGQGLMNTEAFF

J: TRBJ2-7
size: .
V: TRBV18
D: .
DNA: TGTGCCAGCTCACCACTTCCCGGGGCCTACGAGCAGTACTTC
CDR3: CASSPLPGAYEQYF

J: TRBJ2-2
size: .
V: TRBV11-2
D: .
DNA: TGTGCCAGCAACGAAAATCTACGGGGGACCGGGGAGCTGTTTTTT
CDR3: CASNENLRGTGELFF

J: TRBJ1-4
size: .
V: TRBV6-5
D: .
DNA: TGTGCCAGCAGTTACGTCAGGGATGGGGAAAAACTGTTTTTT
CDR3: CASSYVRDGEKLFF

J: TRBJ2-2
size: .
V: TRBV7-7
D: .
DNA: TGTGCTAGCAGCTTAGCTTGGGGTGGACAGCCCGGGGAGCTGTTTTTT
CDR3: CASSLAWGGQPGELFF

J: TRBJ1-3
size: once
V: TRBV6-5
D: .
DNA: TGTGCCAGCAGCCTCAACCGGGGATCAGGAAACACCATATATTTT
CDR3: CASSLNRGSGNTIYF

J: TRBJ2-7
size: .
V: TRBV5-6
D: .
DNA: TGTGCCAGCAGCTCTGACACCTACGAGCAGTACTTC
CDR3: CASSSDTYEQYF

J: TRBJ2-2
size: .
V: TRBV7-2
D: .
DNA: TGTGCCAGCAGCTTGGAGATGGGGGCCAACACCGGGGAGCTGTTTTTT
CDR3: CASSLEMGANTGELFF

J: TRBJ1-1
size: .
V: TRBV20-1
D: .
DNA: TGCAGTGCTAGTCAGCAAGACGGGGCTTTCTTT
CDR3: CSASQQDGAFF

J: TRBJ1-2
size: .
V: TRBV27
D: .
DNA: TGTGCCAGCAGTTACTTACAGGGCTTGGGTGGCTACACCTTC
CDR3: CASSYLQGLGGYTF

J: TRBJ2-1
size: .
V: TRBV19
D: TRBD1
DNA: TGTGCCAGTAGTATCTTATGGGCCGTGTACGACAGGGATGAGCAGTTCTTC
CDR3: CASSILWAVYDRDEQFF

J: TRBJ2-7
size: .
V: TRBV7-2
D: .
DNA: TGTGCCAGCAGCTTAAGGAGGGGGGGTCCCTTCACATCCTACGAGCAGTACTTC
CDR3: CASSLRRGGPFTSYEQYF

J: TRBJ2-3
size: .
V: TRBV29-1
D: TRBD2
DNA: TGCAGCGTTGATTACCGGGGGAGCGGGGGCCACAGCGGCACAGATACGCAGTATTTT
CDR3: CSVDYRGSGGHSGTDTQYF

J: TRBJ1-5
size: once
V: TRBV5-1
D: TRBD1
DNA: TGCGCCAGCAGCTTAGGGGGCGATGGAGTCAATCAGCCCCAGCATTTT
CDR3: CASSLGGDGVNQPQHF

J: TRBJ1-1
size: few
V: TRBV2
D: .
DNA: TGTGCCAGCAGTTTGTATTTGAACACTGAAGCTTTCTTT
CDR3: CASSLYLNTEAFF

J: TRBJ2-4
size: .
V: TRBV2
D: TRBD1
DNA: TGTGCCAGCAGCAAAGGGACAGCGAGGAACATTCAGTACTTC
CDR3: CASSKGTARNIQYF

J: TRBJ2-7
size: few
V: TRBV11-3
D: .
DNA: TGTGCCAGCAGCTTAGCGGGGGAGTCCTACGAGCAGTACTTC
CDR3: CASSLAGESYEQYF